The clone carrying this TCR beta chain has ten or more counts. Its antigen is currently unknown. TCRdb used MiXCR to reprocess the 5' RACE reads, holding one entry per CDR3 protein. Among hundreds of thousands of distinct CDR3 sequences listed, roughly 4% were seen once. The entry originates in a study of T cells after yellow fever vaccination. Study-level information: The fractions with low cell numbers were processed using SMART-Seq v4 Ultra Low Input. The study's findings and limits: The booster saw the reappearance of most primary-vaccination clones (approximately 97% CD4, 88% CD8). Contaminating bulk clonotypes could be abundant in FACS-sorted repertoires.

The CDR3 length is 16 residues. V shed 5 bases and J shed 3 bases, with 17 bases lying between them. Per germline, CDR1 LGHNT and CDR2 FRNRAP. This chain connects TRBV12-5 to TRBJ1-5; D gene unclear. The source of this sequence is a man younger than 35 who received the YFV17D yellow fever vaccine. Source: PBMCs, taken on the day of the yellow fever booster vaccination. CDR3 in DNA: TGTGCTAGTGGTCGGGTAGGCGGTGGTGTCAATCAGCCCCAGCATTTT. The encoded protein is CASGRVGGGVNQPQHF. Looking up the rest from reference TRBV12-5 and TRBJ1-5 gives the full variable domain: DARVTQTPRHKVTEMGQEVTMRCQPILGHNTVFWYRQTMMQGLELLAYFRNRAPLDDSGMPKDRFSAEMPDATLATLKIQPSEPRDSAVYFCASGRVGGGVNQPQHFGDGTRLSIL.